One and the same sample provided the 17 T cell receptor beta chains below, sequenced in a study of regulatory T cells in long-lasting Graves disease (dated by TCRdb to about 2021). Libraries were made using multiplex PCR. TCRdb shows the sequencer as Illumina HiSeq 4000. To build TCR beta libraries, CDR3 regions were amplified by Arm-PCR using iRepertoire HTBI primers. The public reads were reanalyzed by TCRdb: fastp trimming at Q25, MiXCR alignment, in-frame beta chains only. One record per CDR3 amino acid sequence lists the most common genes and DNA. The sample table records 310,000 or so distinct CDR3 sequences; about 20% of these occur just once. The top ten clones comprise about 29% of the sample. The sample's time point label, decoded: persistent/refractory GD, antithyroid drugs over 5 years with positive TRAb. For both TCR sequencing and RNA sequencing, RNA was extracted from PBMCs in TRIzol.

Sample: peripheral blood mononuclear cells (PBMCs), taken when the disease was refractory, from a patient treated with antithyroid drugs. The receptors were gathered from a female donor with Graves disease.

The sample holds a few counts of this clonotype. V gene TRBV18 combines with J gene TRBJ1-1; 12 bases align to TRBD1. The CDR3 covers 14 residues. The V and J ends lost 1 base and 10 bases, in that order; junction bases with no gene match: 4. Germline lookup yields CDR1 KGHSH and CDR2 LQKENI. Here the CDR3 DNA reads TGTGCCAGCTCACCACAGGGACAGGGGGCAGGAGCTTTCTTT. Protein product: CASSPQGQGAGAFF.

In its sample, this clonotype was seen many times. The CDR3 DNA follows: TGTGCCAGCAGCTTAGGACAGGGGGCGCCTGGGGCCAACGTCCTGACTTTC. This translates into CASSLGQGAPGANVLTF. The chain uses TRBV7-3 and TRBJ2-6, with 11 bases aligning to TRBD1. The CDR3 loop spans 17 amino acids. Per germline, CDR1 SGHTA and CDR2 FQGTGA. V was pared by 2 bases and J by 2 bases, with 2 bases of the junction left unmatched.

This clonotype occurred many times. V and J are TRBV12-3 or TRBV12-4 and TRBJ1-1, with D perhaps matching TRBD1 (6 bases). The length of the CDR3 is 12 residues. The V end was cut by 6 bases, the J end by 4 bases, with 9 bases between. The chain's CDR3 is CASSNRVTEAFF. In nucleotides, the CDR3 is TGTGCCAGCAGCAACAGGGTCACTGAAGCTTTCTTT.

This clonotype has more than one count but fewer than ten. One junction end does not reproduce the germline sequence, and a read error may be involved. The chain carries TRBV3-1 and TRBJ2-1; maybe TRBD2 (6 bases). The CDR3 consists of 14 residues. Germline V gene data show CDR1 as LGHDT and CDR2 as YNNKEL (reference sequence). The CDR3 loop reads CASTQVGSLNEQFF. As DNA, the CDR3 is TGTGCCAGCACCCAAGTCGGGAGTTTGAATGAGCAGTTCTTC.

This clonotype appeared many times. CDR3 protein: CASSLDMDEKLFF. In DNA, the CDR3 is TGTGCCAGCTCACTGGACATGGATGAAAAACTGTTTTTT. V and J are TRBV18 and TRBJ1-4; D is perhaps TRBD1 (5 bases). The CDR3 has 13 amino acids. Germline V gene lookup returns CDR1 KGHSH and CDR2 LQKENI. V was cut by 4 bases and J by 6 bases, with 9 bases left in between.

In this sample, this clonotype turned up many times. This chain connects TRBV12-3 or TRBV12-4 to TRBJ2-7; 7 nucleotides match TRBD1. The V segment lost 2 bases and the J segment 4 bases; nucleotides outside the gene matches: 11. The CDR3 extends over 16 amino acids. The CDR3 spells CASSLSPQTGKYEQYF. DNA for the CDR3: TGTGCCAGCAGTTTATCCCCTCAGACAGGGAAGTACGAGCAGTACTTC.

The chain joins TRBV18 to TRBJ2-5; 10 nucleotides align to TRBD2. V dropped 1 base and J dropped 5; count of bases not matched to a gene: 7. Germline loops: CDR1 KGHSH, CDR2 LQKENI. There are 16 residues in the CDR3. The CDR3 DNA follows: TGTGCCAGCTCACCACAGCGGGAGGGCCTCGGGGAGACCCAGTACTTC. Translation gives CASSPQREGLGETQYF.

In the case of this clonotype: This CDR3 is missing its conserved last phenylalanine or tryptophan, likely due to a read error. The chain has TRBV20-1 and TRBJ2-5, with D hard to call. This CDR3 is 15 amino acids long. CDR1 and CDR2 (germline): DFQATT, SNEGSKA (reference sequence). The CDR3 loop reads CSVRDRYWAQETQYL. CDR3 sequence (DNA): TGCAGTGTTAGAGATCGATATTGGGCCCAAGAGACCCAGTACCTC.

This clonotype was counted only a few times. This sequence joins TRBV3-1 and TRBJ2-5; perhaps TRBD2 as D (5 bases). Germline-derived CDR1 and CDR2 are LGHDT and YNNKEL (reference sequence). Trimming shortened V by 2 bases and J by 3 bases, and 22 bases separated the two germline ends. This CDR3 is 18 amino acids long. The CDR3 loop is CASSQFWSELSVEETQYF. DNA of the CDR3: TGTGCCAGCAGCCAATTCTGGTCAGAACTTAGCGTGGAAGAGACCCAGTACTTC.

This clonotype was seen at least ten times. This rearrangement joins TRBV2 to TRBJ1-3; D not resolved. V shed 7 bases and J shed 0 bases, with 10 bases lying between them. CDR3 length: 14 amino acids. Germline CDR1 and CDR2: SNHLY and FYNNEI. The CDR3 here is CASKDPSSGNTIYF. Here the CDR3 DNA reads TGTGCCAGCAAGGACCCCAGCTCTGGAAACACCATATATTTT.

The chain is built from TRBV7-9 and TRBJ1-5, with 9 bases matching TRBD1. This CDR3 is built from 16 residues. Germline V gene lookup returns CDR1 SEHNR and CDR2 FQNEAQ (reference sequence). With 3 bases clipped from V and 1 base from J, the junction kept 4 bases outside the gene matches. The CDR3 region has the DNA TGTGCCAGCAGCTTGGGACAGGGTCGCAGCAATCAGCCCCAGCATTTT. As protein: CASSLGQGRSNQPQHF.

In DNA form, the CDR3 reads TGCGCCAGCAGCTCCCAGAGATTGGACACTGAAGCTTTCTTT. Translating gives CASSSQRLDTEAFF. The chain is built from TRBV4-1 and TRBJ1-1; no clear D. CDR3 size: 14 residues. In germline, CDR1 is MGHRA, CDR2 YSYEKL. V lost 5 bases and J lost 3, with 13 bases in between.

The J gene is TRBJ2-6, the V gene TRBV5-4; possibly TRBD1 or TRBD2 for D (5 bases each). The CDR3 contains 18 residues. Germline CDR1 and CDR2: SGHNT and YYREEE (reference sequence). Trimming took 1 base from V and 1 from J, leaving 15 bases between them. CDR3 loop: CASSLLRGGKSGANVLTF. The CDR3 coding sequence is TGTGCCAGCAGCTTGCTACGGGGCGGAAAATCTGGGGCCAACGTCCTGACTTTC.

This clonotype came up a few times. The chain carries TRBV29-1 and TRBJ2-7, with 13 bases fitting TRBD2. CDR3 length: 16 residues. V gave up 1 base and J gave up 2 bases; unmatched junction bases: 5. Germline V lookup: CDR1 SQVTM, CDR2 ANQGSEA. The chain's CDR3 is CSVEGLAGGNPYEQYF. CDR3 DNA: TGCAGCGTTGAAGGACTAGCGGGAGGTAATCCCTACGAGCAGTACTTC.

This clonotype was seen a handful of times. The V and J genes are TRBV12-3 or TRBV12-4 and TRBJ1-4; 7 bases are shared with TRBD1. The CDR3 length is 14 residues. V was pared by 6 bases and J by 7 bases, with 8 bases of the junction left unmatched. Here the CDR3 DNA reads TGTGCCAGCAGCCCCAGGGGGGCGGGTGAAAAACTGTTTTTT. As protein: CASSPRGAGEKLFF.

The chain has TRBV7-9 and TRBJ1-2; 8 bases are a match to TRBD1. The germline CDR1 and CDR2 sequences are SEHNR and FQNEAQ (reference sequence). J gave up 3 bases and V 4 bases, and 10 bases lay outside the gene matches. The CDR3 is 16 amino acids. This CDR3 reads CASSSLRRTGYYGYTF. The CDR3 DNA sequence: TGTGCCAGCAGCTCCTTACGTAGGACAGGGTACTATGGCTACACCTTC.

In the case of this clonotype: Possible read error: a much larger clone is one base away. J is TRBJ1-4 and V is TRBV2; D ambiguous. Germline values: CDR1 SNHLY, CDR2 FYNNEI. The CDR3 has 15 residues. CDR3 residues: CASSEGGLANERLFF. The CDR3 DNA is TGTGCCAGCAGTGAAGGTGGACTGGCTAATGAAAGACTGTTTTTT.